Listed below are T cell receptor beta chains from one sample, sequenced in a study of blood T cell repertoires in COVID-19. The assay was immunoSEQ multiplex PCR, and TCRdb's table has in-frame clones only and misses some. The sample carries 200,000 to 250,000 clones, 92% recorded once. What was sequenced was peripheral blood. These TCRs come from a man aged 25-45 years with acute or convalescent COVID-19. CDR3s include the opening cysteine and the closing phenylalanine or tryptophan. A D gene is named only where the DNA matches it firmly. Part of the rows lack a size; the others show once, few, many or a class for expanded clones.

TRBJ2-1	TRBD2	TRBV19	.	TGTGCCACCGCTATGGGACTAGCGGGAGGGGGTGAGCAGTTCTTC	CATAMGLAGGGEQFF
TRBJ2-7	.	TRBV6-5	.	TGTGCCAGCAGGACTATACGCGGGGGCTTCGAGCAGTACTTC	CASRTIRGGFEQYF
TRBJ2-6	TRBD2	TRBV7-9	.	TGTGCCAGCAGCCCCAGAGCGGGAGTGTCTGGGGCCAACGTCCTGACTTTC	CASSPRAGVSGANVLTF
TRBJ1-6	.	TRBV9	.	TGTGCCAGCAGCGTAAGCGGACAGCAGATTAATTCACCCCTCCACTTT	CASSVSGQQINSPLHF
TRBJ1-1	.	TRBV28	.	TGTGCCAGCAGTTTACAGATGAACACTGAAGCTTTCTTT	CASSLQMNTEAFF
TRBJ2-1	TRBD1	TRBV7-8	.	TGTGCCAGCAGGATACAGGGGGCGACCTACAATGAGCAGTTCTTC	CASRIQGATYNEQFF
TRBJ2-7	.	TRBV19	.	TGTGCCACCCGAGGGCCCCAAAGCTTTGCCGAGCAGTACTTC	CATRGPQSFAEQYF
TRBJ2-1	TRBD2	TRBV10-3	.	TGTGCCATCAGCCGGACTAGCGGGGGGCCCACCAATGAGCAGTTCTTC	CAISRTSGGPTNEQFF
TRBJ1-2	.	TRBV7-9	.	TGTGCCAGCAGCTTAGCGCGGGGAGACGGTAGTAACTATGGCTACACCTTC	CASSLARGDGSNYGYTF
TRBJ1-6	.	TRBV11-2	.	TGTGCCAGCAGCTTAGAGACAGCTTACTATAATTCACCCCTCCACTTT	CASSLETAYYNSPLHF
TRBJ2-2	TRBD1	TRBV9	.	TGTGCCAGCAGCGTCGACAGGGTGCGAACCGGGGAGCTGTTTTTT	CASSVDRVRTGELFF
TRBJ1-2	TRBD1	TRBV28	once	TGTGCCAGCAGTTTATTAGGGACAGGAGGCCCTTGGGGCTACACCTTC	CASSLLGTGGPWGYTF
TRBJ2-7	.	TRBV27	.	TGTGCCAGCAGTTTACGTGGGCCCTACGAGCAGTACTTC	CASSLRGPYEQYF
TRBJ2-5	TRBD2	TRBV2	.	TGTGCCAGCCAAGGACTAGCGGGGGGTGAGACCCAGTACTTC	CASQGLAGGETQYF
TRBJ1-3	TRBD1	TRBV4-1	once	TGCGCCAGCAGCTCATACCCGAGGGGGCCAAGAGGAAACACCATATATTTT	CASSSYPRGPRGNTIYF
TRBJ1-1	TRBD1	TRBV28	.	TGTGCCAGCAGTTTAGGGACAGGGCGGGCGAACACTGAAGCTTTCTTT	CASSLGTGRANTEAFF
TRBJ1-5	.	TRBV2	.	TGTGCCAGCAGATATAGTCAGCCCCAGCATTTT	CASRYSQPQHF
TRBJ2-3	.	TRBV4-1	.	TGCGCCAGCAGCCAGATACTAGTCTCCTCAAGAGATACGCAGTATTTT	CASSQILVSSRDTQYF
TRBJ2-1	.	TRBV5-1	few	TGCGCCAGCACCGGGGTCTCGGATGAGCAGTTCTTC	CASTGVSDEQFF
TRBJ2-1	TRBD1	TRBV5-1	.	TGCGCCAGCAGAAAACAGGGGATGAGCGGCAATGAGCAGTTCTTC	CASRKQGMSGNEQFF
TRBJ2-2	TRBD2	TRBV7-3	.	TGTGCCAGCAGCTTGGAGGGAGGGACCGGGGAGCTGTTTTTT	CASSLEGGTGELFF
TRBJ2-2	.	TRBV7-6	.	TGTGCCAGCAGCCATAAACATACACCGGGACAGAACACCGGGGAGCTGTTTTTT	CASSHKHTPGQNTGELFF
TRBJ1-3	.	TRBV29-1	.	TGCAGCGTTGTTGAAGTTGTTAGGGGGAATATGTATTTT	CSVVEVVRGNMYF
TRBJ2-7	.	TRBV27	once	TGTGCCAGCAGTTTTAAAGCACCTTACCTATACGAGCAGTACTTC	CASSFKAPYLYEQYF
TRBJ2-1	.	TRBV27	.	TGTGCCAGCAGTTTAAGGGTCGCAGGGTGGGCAAGGAATGAGCAGTTCTTC	CASSLRVAGWARNEQFF
TRBJ1-5	.	TRBV21-1	.	TGTGCCAGCAGCGCTACGGGGAGGGGGGGAAATCAGCCCCAGCATTTT	CASSATGRGGNQPQHF
TRBJ1-3	.	TRBV30	.	TGTGCCTGGAGTGTACGGAGCGATGGAAACACCATATATTTT	CAWSVRSDGNTIYF
TRBJ2-7	TRBD2	TRBV9	.	TGTGCCAGCAGCGTAGAACCGGCTAGCGGGATCTACGAGCAGTACTTC	CASSVEPASGIYEQYF
TRBJ2-5	TRBD1	TRBV7-3	.	TGTGCCAGCAGCCGCCAGGGGGAAGAGACCCAGTACTTC	CASSRQGEETQYF
TRBJ2-7	.	TRBV19	.	TGTGCCAGTAGTCACGGGACACCCGCTAACGAGCAGTACTTC	CASSHGTPANEQYF
TRBJ2-7	.	TRBV3-1/TRBV3-2	.	TGTGCCAGCAGCCAAGCACAGGGCCCAAGGGAGCAGTACTTC	CASSQAQGPREQYF
TRBJ2-7	.	TRBV3-1/TRBV3-2	.	TGTGCCAGCAGCAGCGGAGGGGGAGGGCCAGTCTACGAGCAGTACTTC	CASSSGGGGPVYEQYF
TRBJ2-1	.	TRBV29-1	.	TGCAGCGGACGAGTACAGGGACCACCCTACAATGAGCAGTTCTTC	CSGRVQGPPYNEQFF
TRBJ1-1	.	TRBV28	.	TGTGCCAGCAGTTTATTAAAAGTTCGACTGCTTCAGAACACTGAAGCTTTCTTT	CASSLLKVRLLQNTEAFF
TRBJ2-2	.	TRBV30	.	TGTGCCTGGAGTGTAGACTACACCACCGGGGAGCTGTTTTTT	CAWSVDYTTGELFF
TRBJ2-1	.	TRBV15	.	TGTGCCACCAGCCCGCAGGGGTCCTACAATGAGCAGTTCTTC	CATSPQGSYNEQFF
TRBJ2-3	.	TRBV24-1	.	TGTGCCACCAGTGAACTAAATACGCAGTATTTT	CATSELNTQYF